The 24 T cell receptor beta chains presented below share a single source sample, sequenced in a study of blood T cell repertoires in COVID-19. The table came from immunoSEQ multiplex PCR; TCRdb's copy has only in-frame clones and leaves some out. The table includes fewer than 500,000 clones, around 87% detected once. Sequencing was carried out using PBMCs or T cells enriched from blood (not recorded which). These receptors came from a man younger than 45 who had recovered from COVID-19.

This chain connects TRBV9 to TRBJ2-5, with 7 positions matching TRBD2. CDR1 and CDR2 from the germline V gene are SGDLS and YYNGEE. The CDR3 is 15 residues long. The V and J ends lost 0 bases and 1 base, in that order; junction bases with no gene match: 3. CDR3 DNA: TGTGCCAGCAGCGTAGGGGGGGGTCTCCAAGAGACCCAGTACTTC. Protein: CASSVGGGLQETQYF.

This clone turned up a few times. This chain connects TRBV30 to TRBJ1-4; perhaps TRBD1 as D (6 bases). This CDR3 is built from 13 residues. The germline V and J ends were trimmed by 5 bases and 8 bases, with 15 bases remaining between them. CDR1 is GTSNPN, CDR2 SVGIG, per germline (reference sequence). CDR3 sequence: CAWEQGAGEKLFF. In nucleotides, the CDR3 is TGTGCCTGGGAACAGGGAGCGGGAGAAAAACTGTTTTTT. Together with reference TRBV30 and TRBJ1-4, the CDR3 gives the full variable domain: SQTIHQWPATLVQPVGSPLSLECTVEGTSNPNLYWYRQAAGRGLQLLFYSVGIGQISSEVPQNLSASRPQDRQFILSSKKLLLSDSGFYLCAWEQGAGEKLFFGSGTQLSVL.

The CDR3 sequence: CASRRQGSGYTF. CDR3 sequence (DNA): TGTGCCAGCAGAAGACAGGGTTCCGGCTACACCTTC. The chain couples TRBV12-3 or TRBV12-4 to TRBJ1-2; 7 bases agree with TRBD1. Unmatched junction bases numbered 6, after V lost 6 bases and J lost 8 bases. The CDR3 consists of 12 residues.

The chain uses TRBV19 and TRBJ2-7; D gene ambiguous. V dropped 1 base and J dropped 3 bases, with 10 bases sitting between them. There are 14 residues in the CDR3. Germline V gives CDR1 LNHDA, CDR2 SQIVND (reference sequence). CDR3 DNA sequence: TGTGCCAGTAGTATAGCGCGGTTCGGCTACGAGCAGTACTTC. Its protein product is CASSIARFGYEQYF.

The CDR3 loop reads CASSLRGLLIAGNTIYF. CDR3 DNA sequence: TGTGCCAGCAGTCTGAGGGGGCTGCTGATAGCGGGAAACACCATATATTTT. This chain joins TRBV6-6 and TRBJ1-3, with 7 bases matching TRBD1. This CDR3 comprises 17 residues. Germline values: CDR1 MNHNY, CDR2 SVGAGI (reference sequence). V was clipped by 5 bases and J by 4 bases; unmatched bases: 14.

The DNA for the CDR3 is TGTGCCAGTAGTAAGCGCGCGGCCCTGAACACTGAAGCTTTCTTT. Its protein is CASSKRAALNTEAFF. J is TRBJ1-1 and V is TRBV19; D call uncertain. CDR3 length: 15 amino acids. From germline, CDR1 is LNHDA and CDR2 SQIVND (reference sequence). V lost 4 bases and J 0 bases, leaving 12 bases between the germline ends.

As DNA, the CDR3 is TGTGCCAGCTCACCATACGGGGGGATGAACACAGATACGCAGTATTTT. This encodes CASSPYGGMNTDTQYF. The chain recombines TRBV18 with TRBJ2-3; the match to TRBD2 covers 7 bases. Trimming removed 2 bases from V and 2 bases from J; junction bases left unmatched: 7. Looked up from germline, CDR1 is KGHSH and CDR2 is LQKENI. This CDR3 region has 16 residues.

The chain recombines TRBV2 with TRBJ2-3; TRBD2 matches at 9 bases. The CDR3 has 20 amino acids. V lost 5 bases to trimming and J lost 1 base; unmatched junction nucleotides: 19. Germline loops: CDR1 SNHLY, CDR2 FYNNEI. CDR3 DNA sequence: TGTGCCAGCAGTTCCGAGGACTGGCGGGGGGGCCTTTGGGGCACAGATACGCAGTATTTT. This translates into CASSSEDWRGGLWGTDTQYF. Full variable domain (missing parts from reference TRBV2 and TRBJ2-3): EPEVTQTPSHQVTQMGQEVILRCVPISNHLYFYWYRQILGQKVEFLVSFYNNEISEKSEIFDDQFSVERPDGSNFTLKIRSTKLEDSAMYFCASSSEDWRGGLWGTDTQYFGPGTRLTVL.

The chain combines TRBV5-5 with TRBJ2-3; TRBD1 is a possible D gene (5 bases). Trimming took off 1 base at V and 5 bases at J, with 11 bases between the two ends. Germline CDR1 reads SGHKS; CDR2 reads YYEKEE (reference sequence). The CDR3 totals 14 residues. The CDR3 DNA follows: TGTGCCAGCAGCTTGCAGGGTGCAGTAGATACGCAGTATTTT. It codes for CASSLQGAVDTQYF.

This clone was observed a single time. J is TRBJ1-1 and V is TRBV7-3, with a possible D match to TRBD1 (5 bases). Trimming took 2 bases from V and 2 from J, leaving 9 bases between them. The germline V gene encodes CDR1 SGHTA and CDR2 FQGTGA. This CDR3 contains 14 residues. CDR3 residues: CASSLGRANTEAFF. CDR3 sequence (DNA): TGTGCCAGCAGCTTAGGCAGGGCCAACACTGAAGCTTTCTTT.

This chain joins TRBV15 and TRBJ1-6, with 8 bases identical to TRBD1. V lost 0 bases, J lost 9 bases, and 19 bases stayed unmatched. The CDR3 is 20 residues long. CDR1 LNHNV and CDR2 YYDKDF come from the germline V gene (reference sequence). In nucleotides, the CDR3 is TGTGCCACCAGCAGAGATTGGTTACGGACAGGGACCGAAGTTAGTTCACCCCTCCACTTT. Its protein product is CATSRDWLRTGTEVSSPLHF. The full variable domain, its missing parts supplied by reference TRBV15 and TRBJ1-6, is DAMVIQNPRYQVTQFGKPVTLSCSQTLNHNVMYWYQQKSSQAPKLLFHYYDKDFNNEADTPDNFQSRRPNTSFCFLDIRSPGLGDTAMYLCATSRDWLRTGTEVSSPLHFGNGTRLTVT.

The V call is TRBV11-2, the J call TRBJ2-2; D is unclear. V was pared by 1 base and J by 1 base, with 7 bases between. The germline V gene encodes CDR1 SGHAT and CDR2 FQNNGV. The CDR3 has 15 residues. The CDR3 DNA reads as TGTGCCAGCAGCTTAGTAGCCAAGAACACCGGGGAGCTGTTTTTT. Translated: CASSLVAKNTGELFF.

On this clone: The sample carries other DNA sequences with the same CDR3. The rearrangement joins TRBV9 to TRBJ2-1; TRBD2 matches at 7 bases. Germline CDR1 is SGDLS and CDR2 is YYNGEE. V lost 0 bases and J lost 0; bases outside the gene matches: 0. This CDR3 has 15 residues. The CDR3 DNA follows: TGTGCCAGCAGCGTAGCGGGGGGCTCCTACAATGAGCAGTTCTTC. Protein sequence: CASSVAGGSYNEQFF.

This chain connects TRBV19 to TRBJ1-2; 8 bases are a match to TRBD1. Trimming cost V 9 bases and J 4 bases; bases outside gene matches: 7. The CDR3 runs 13 residues. CDR1 is LNHDA and CDR2 is SQIVND in the germline V gene (reference sequence). In nucleotides, the CDR3 is TGTGCCAGAAAAACAGGGGGGATCTATGGCTACACCTTC. Encoded protein: CARKTGGIYGYTF.

This clone was seen only a few times. The chain uses TRBV7-9 and TRBJ2-7, with D tentatively TRBD2 (5 bases). The CDR3 has 12 amino acids. Germline V lookup: CDR1 SEHNR, CDR2 FQNEAQ (reference sequence). Trimming took off 5 bases at V and 4 bases at J, with 9 bases between the two ends. CDR3 coding DNA: TGTGCCAGCAGCGCGACGGGATACGAGCAGTACTTC. It yields the protein CASSATGYEQYF.

This chain uses TRBV19 with TRBJ2-7; D is perhaps TRBD2 (6 bases). CDR3 size: 14 residues. V gave up 5 bases and J gave up 7 bases, with 18 bases separating them. In germline, CDR1 is LNHDA, CDR2 SQIVND (reference sequence). In nucleotides, the CDR3 is TGTGCCAGTAGTGTTCAGGTGGCGGGAAGTGAGCAGTACTTC. Encoded protein: CASSVQVAGSEQYF.

The chain links TRBV5-1 to TRBJ1-4, with TRBD1 matching over 8 bases. Trimming removed 0 bases from V and 6 bases from J; junction bases left unmatched: 10. The CDR3 consists of 17 residues. From germline, CDR1 is SGHRS and CDR2 YFSETQ. CDR3 loop: CASSLVGTGLEDEKLFF. The CDR3 nucleotides are TGCGCCAGCAGCTTGGTCGGGACAGGCCTTGAGGATGAAAAACTGTTTTTT.

This rearrangement joins TRBV2 to TRBJ1-5; 7 nucleotides align to TRBD1. Germline V gene lookup returns CDR1 SNHLY and CDR2 FYNNEI. V shed 8 bases and J 9 bases; nucleotides not matched to a gene: 7. CDR3 length equals 12 residues. CDR3: CASSRGLRPQHF. For the CDR3, the DNA is TGTGCCAGCTCGAGGGGGCTCCGGCCCCAGCATTTT.

The genes are TRBV15 and TRBJ1-6; 10 nucleotides match TRBD1. The V segment lost 4 bases and the J segment 8 bases; nucleotides outside the gene matches: 8. This CDR3 has 16 amino acids. Germline-derived CDR1 and CDR2 are LNHNV and YYDKDF (reference sequence). CDR3 sequence: CATSTLGQGTHSPLHF. The CDR3 bases are TGTGCCACCAGCACCTTGGGACAGGGGACCCATTCACCCCTCCACTTT.

The chain is built from TRBV6-5 and TRBJ2-7; 10 bases map to TRBD1. J gave up 3 bases and V 2 bases, and 4 bases lay outside the gene matches. The CDR3 covers 15 residues. The germline V gene has CDR1 MNHEY and CDR2 SVGAGI. The DNA for the CDR3 is TGTGCCAGCAGTTACCCCGGGACAGGGGTCTACGAGCAGTACTTC. It translates to CASSYPGTGVYEQYF.

The V and J genes are TRBV7-2 and TRBJ1-2; TRBD1 might be the D (6 bases). Germline CDR1 SGHTA, CDR2 FQGNSA. The CDR3 length is 16 residues. Trimming shortened V by 0 bases and J by 4 bases, and 15 bases separated the two germline ends. The CDR3 loop is CASSLARGQGSYGYTF. Written as DNA, the CDR3 is TGTGCCAGCAGCTTAGCGCGGGGGCAGGGGTCCTATGGCTACACCTTC.

This chain connects TRBV7-9 to TRBJ2-3; D unresolved. CDR3 length: 17 residues. V dropped 2 bases and J dropped 1 base, with 16 bases sitting between them. Germline V gene sequence: CDR1 SEHNR, CDR2 FQNEAQ (reference sequence). The CDR3 loop reads CASSLNAAGLGTDTQYF. For the CDR3, the DNA is TGTGCCAGCAGCTTAAATGCGGCCGGGTTGGGCACAGATACGCAGTATTTT. The entire variable domain, with the rest obtained from reference TRBV7-9 and TRBJ2-3, is as follows: DTGVSQNPRHKITKRGQNVTFRCDPISEHNRLYWYRQTLGQGPEFLTYFQNEAQLEKSRLLSDRFSAERPKGSFSTLEIQRTEQGDSAMYLCASSLNAAGLGTDTQYFGPGTRLTVL.

The chain is built from TRBV5-1 and TRBJ2-6, with D perhaps TRBD1 (6 bases). The CDR3 sequence is 18 residues long. The ends were cut back, 4 bases at V and 0 bases at J, with 17 bases in the middle. Germline assignment: CDR1 SGHRS and CDR2 YFSETQ. As DNA, the CDR3 is TGCGCCAGCAGCATCCGACAGGCAGCATTCTCTGGGGCCAACGTCCTGACTTTC. The encoded protein is CASSIRQAAFSGANVLTF.

The chain's CDR3 is CASSHTRLAGGFDTQYF. The CDR3 nucleotides are TGTGCCAGCAGCCATACACGGCTAGCGGGGGGGTTCGATACGCAGTATTTT. The rearrangement joins TRBV3-1 (or the pseudogene TRBV3-2) to TRBJ2-3; the match to TRBD2 covers 12 bases. CDR3 length: 17 residues. Germline V CDR1 and CDR2: LGHDT, YNNKEL (reference sequence). The V segment lost 3 bases and the J segment 6 bases; nucleotides outside the gene matches: 10.